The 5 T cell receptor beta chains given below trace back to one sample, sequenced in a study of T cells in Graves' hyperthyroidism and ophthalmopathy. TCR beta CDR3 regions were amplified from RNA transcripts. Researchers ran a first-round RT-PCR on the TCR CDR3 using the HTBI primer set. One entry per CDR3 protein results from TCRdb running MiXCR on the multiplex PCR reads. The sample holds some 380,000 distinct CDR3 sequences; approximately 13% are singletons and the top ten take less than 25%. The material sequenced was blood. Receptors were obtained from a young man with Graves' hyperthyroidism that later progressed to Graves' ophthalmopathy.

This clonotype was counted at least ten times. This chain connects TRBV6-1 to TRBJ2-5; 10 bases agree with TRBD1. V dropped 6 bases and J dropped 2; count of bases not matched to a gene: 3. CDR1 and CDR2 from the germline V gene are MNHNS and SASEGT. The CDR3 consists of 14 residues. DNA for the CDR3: TGTGCCAGCAGGGGACAGGGGCGACAAGAGACCCAGTACTTC. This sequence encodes CASRGQGRQETQYF.

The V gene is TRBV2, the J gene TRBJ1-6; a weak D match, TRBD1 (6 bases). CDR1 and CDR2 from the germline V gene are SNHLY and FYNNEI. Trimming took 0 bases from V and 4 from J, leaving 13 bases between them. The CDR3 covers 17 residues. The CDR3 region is CASSEAREGGYNSPLHF. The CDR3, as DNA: TGTGCCAGCAGTGAAGCAAGGGAAGGGGGATATAATTCACCCCTCCACTTT.

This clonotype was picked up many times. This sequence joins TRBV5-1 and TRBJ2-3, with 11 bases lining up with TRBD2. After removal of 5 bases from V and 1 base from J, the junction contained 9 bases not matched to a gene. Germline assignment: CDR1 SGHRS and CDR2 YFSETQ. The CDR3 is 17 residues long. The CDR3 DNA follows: TGCGCCAGCAGGGAGAGTAGCGGGGGGGTCGGCACAGATACGCAGTATTTT. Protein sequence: CASRESSGGVGTDTQYF. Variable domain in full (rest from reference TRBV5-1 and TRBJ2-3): KAGVTQTPRYLIKTRGQQVTLSCSPISGHRSVSWYQQTPGQGLQFLFEYFSETQRNKGNFPGRFSGRQFSNSRSEMNVSTLELGDSALYLCASRESSGGVGTDTQYFGPGTRLTVL.

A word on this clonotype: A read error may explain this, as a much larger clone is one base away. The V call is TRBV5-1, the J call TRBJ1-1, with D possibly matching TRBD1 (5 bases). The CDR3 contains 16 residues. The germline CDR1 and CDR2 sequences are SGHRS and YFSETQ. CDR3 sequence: CASSLAGQFELTGAFF. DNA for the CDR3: TGCGCCAGCAGCTTGGCCGGACAATTTGAACTGACTGGAGCTTTCTTT.

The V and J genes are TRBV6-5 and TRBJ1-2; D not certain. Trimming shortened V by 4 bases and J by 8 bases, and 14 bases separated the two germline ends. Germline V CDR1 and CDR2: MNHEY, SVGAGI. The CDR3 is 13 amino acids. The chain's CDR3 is CASSSNALGGYTF. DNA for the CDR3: TGTGCCAGCAGTTCCAACGCCTTGGGCGGCTACACCTTC.